One and the same sample provided the 27 T cell receptor beta chains below, sequenced in a study of beta chain features in type 1 diabetes. Sequencing targeted expressed TCRB transcripts, as all isolated RNA had been reverse transcribed. Libraries were prepared by immunoSEQ multiplex PCR; TCRdb keeps only in-frame clonotypes and omits some of them. This table holds about 27,000 clones, less than 70% found once. General study results and limits: In every one of the four CD4+ subsets, TCRB CDR3s were moderately but significantly shorter in Type 1 diabetes patients.

These receptors' targets are unknown. The sequencing input was Tregs from blood. Source of these receptors: a woman under 30 with type 1 diabetes.

The chain has TRBV7-2 and TRBJ2-1; D ambiguous. This CDR3 comprises 15 residues. Germline CDR1 SGHTA, CDR2 FQGNSA. V was cut by 5 bases and J by 0 bases, with 11 bases left in between. Here the CDR3 reads CASSPSRGSYNEQFF. CDR3 coding DNA: TGTGCCAGCAGCCCCTCTAGAGGCTCCTACAATGAGCAGTTCTTC.

This clone showed up just a few times. The chain recombines TRBV28 with TRBJ1-1, with D possibly TRBD1 on 6 matching bases. V gave up 6 bases and J gave up 7 bases, with 24 bases separating them. The CDR3 runs 16 residues. The V gene's germline CDR1 is MDHEN and CDR2 SYDVKM. In DNA form, the CDR3 reads TGTGCCAGCAGCCCACCCCTGACAGGTCGGGTTAGTGAAGCTTTCTTT. It codes for CASSPPLTGRVSEAFF. Variable domain in full (rest from reference TRBV28 and TRBJ1-1): DVKVTQSSRYLVKRTGEKVFLECVQDMDHENMFWYRQDPGLGLRLIYFSYDVKMKEKGDIPEGYSVSREKKERFSLILESASTNQTSMYLCASSPPLTGRVSEAFFGQGTRLTVV.

The rearrangement joins TRBV2 to TRBJ1-1; D may be TRBD1 (5 bases). Trimming removed 6 bases at V and 5 bases at J, with 19 bases between. The CDR3 has 15 amino acids. Per the germline V gene, CDR1 is SNHLY and CDR2 is FYNNEI. CDR3 loop: CASRGIQGGRTEAFF. CDR3 nucleotide sequence: TGTGCCAGCAGGGGCATTCAGGGTGGGCGGACTGAAGCTTTCTTT.

The chain carries TRBV6-5 and TRBJ2-1; TRBD1 matches at 9 bases. The junction had 8 bases not matched to a gene; V was cut back by 7 bases and J by 10 bases. CDR1 and CDR2 from the germline V gene are MNHEY and SVGAGI. CDR3 length: 13 residues. The CDR3 coding sequence is TGTGCCAGCACCGGGACAGGGTCGGGAGAGCAGTTCTTC. Its translation is CASTGTGSGEQFF.

This sequence joins TRBV29-1 and TRBJ1-1; 7 bases line up with TRBD1. Unmatched junction bases numbered 7, after V lost 6 bases and J lost 3 bases. CDR1 SQVTM and CDR2 ANQGSEA come from the germline V gene. The CDR3 covers 13 residues. For the CDR3, the DNA is TGCAGCGTGGCGGACAGGAGGGACACTGAAGCTTTCTTT. Translating gives CSVADRRDTEAFF.

This sequence joins TRBV5-8 and TRBJ1-1; D gene ambiguous. CDR1 is SGHTS, CDR2 YDEGEE, per germline. Trimming stripped 2 bases from V and 1 base from J, with 6 bases between. This CDR3 is built from 13 residues. Here the CDR3 DNA reads TGTGCCAGCAGCTTTATGCGGAACACTGAAGCTTTCTTT. Translation: CASSFMRNTEAFF. Full variable domain (missing parts from reference TRBV5-8 and TRBJ1-1): EAGVTQSPTHLIKTRGQQATLRCSPISGHTSVYWYQQALGLGLQFLLWYDEGEERNRGNFPPRFSGRQFPNYSSELNVNALELEDSALYLCASSFMRNTEAFFGQGTRLTVV.

J is TRBJ2-1 and V is TRBV19; 7 nucleotides line up with TRBD1. CDR3 size: 13 residues. Per germline, CDR1 LNHDA and CDR2 SQIVND (reference sequence). J was trimmed by 7 bases and V by 7 bases; bases with no gene match: 7. CDR3 in amino acids: CASTGQVLNEQFF. DNA for the CDR3: TGTGCCAGTACCGGACAGGTGCTAAATGAGCAGTTCTTC.

This clone showed up just a few times. The genes are TRBV19 and TRBJ2-1; possibly TRBD2 for D (5 bases). The CDR3 contains 11 residues. The germline V gene has CDR1 LNHDA and CDR2 SQIVND (reference sequence). Trimming took 9 bases from V and 7 from J, leaving 10 bases between them. CDR3 residues: CASRGRNEQFF. CDR3 nucleotides: TGTGCCAGCCGAGGGCGGAATGAGCAGTTCTTC.

This chain uses TRBV14 with TRBJ2-5; D not resolved. TRBJ2-7 matches the DNA end more closely, so the J call is doubtful. The CDR3 is made up of 14 amino acids. CDR1 is SGHDN and CDR2 is FVKESK in the germline V gene. As DNA, the CDR3 is TGTGCCAGCAGCCCTCGCTGGGCGTCCTACGAGCAGTACTTC. This encodes CASSPRWASYEQYF.

The J gene is TRBJ2-1, the V gene TRBV6-1, with 7 bases identical to TRBD1. The CDR3 has 14 residues. After removal of 6 bases from V and 1 base from J, the junction contained 3 bases not matched to a gene. Germline values: CDR1 MNHNS, CDR2 SASEGT. CDR3 nucleotide sequence: TGTGCCAGCAGCGACAGGGTTTCCTACAATGAGCAGTTCTTC. Its protein product is CASSDRVSYNEQFF.

The gene calls are TRBV19 and TRBJ1-4, with D perhaps TRBD1 (6 bases). V was trimmed by 8 bases and J by 8 bases, leaving 18 bases between them. Germline CDR1 LNHDA, CDR2 SQIVND (reference sequence). This CDR3 has 14 residues. The CDR3 here is CASGFGGLDEKLFF. In DNA form, the CDR3 reads TGTGCCAGTGGTTTCGGGGGGCTCGACGAAAAACTGTTTTTT.

This clone has more than one count but fewer than ten. The chain has TRBV30 and TRBJ1-1; perhaps TRBD1 as D (5 bases). V gave up 1 base and J gave up 1 base, with 13 bases separating them. Germline CDR1 and CDR2: GTSNPN and SVGIG (reference sequence). CDR3 size: 15 residues. The CDR3 coding sequence is TGTGCCTGGAGTGGACTGTACAGGAAGAACACTGAAGCTTTCTTT. As protein: CAWSGLYRKNTEAFF.

The rearrangement joins TRBV27 to TRBJ2-3; D unresolved. The ends were cut back, 3 bases at V and 1 base at J, with 11 bases in the middle. This CDR3 has 15 residues. Germline CDR1 MNHEY, CDR2 SMNVEV (reference sequence). CDR3 sequence (DNA): TGTGCCAGCAGTTTGCGTGCGATAGGCACAGATACGCAGTATTTT. Translating gives CASSLRAIGTDTQYF.

The gene calls are TRBV6-5 and TRBJ1-1; TRBD1 might be the D (6 bases). In germline, CDR1 is MNHEY, CDR2 SVGAGI. The CDR3 spans 13 residues. The V end lost 2 bases, the J end lost 6 bases, and 10 bases lay between the germline ends. The CDR3 region is CASSYGGKAEAFF. Written as DNA, the CDR3 is TGTGCCAGCAGTTACGGGGGCAAGGCTGAAGCTTTCTTT.

In this sample, this clone turned up a few times. The chain is built from TRBV7-9 and TRBJ1-4; D call uncertain. This CDR3 spans 14 amino acids. The V and J ends lost 1 base and 8 bases respectively, with 11 bases between them. CDR1 and CDR2 from the germline V gene are SEHNR and FQNEAQ (reference sequence). CDR3 amino acids: CASSLVRAGEKLFF. DNA of the CDR3: TGTGCCAGCAGCTTAGTGCGGGCAGGCGAAAAACTGTTTTTT.

V gene TRBV11-2 combines with J gene TRBJ2-1; TRBD1 might be the D (6 bases). Looked up from germline, CDR1 is SGHAT and CDR2 is FQNNGV. With 3 bases removed from V and 8 bases from J, the gap between germline ends came to 8 bases. This CDR3 comprises 12 residues. As DNA, the CDR3 is TGTGCCAGCAGCTTGACAGGCTATGAGCAGTTCTTC. Its protein is CASSLTGYEQFF.

The chain is built from TRBV7-2 and TRBJ1-5; the match to TRBD1 covers 7 bases. The CDR3 contains 17 residues. Germline lookup yields CDR1 SGHTA and CDR2 FQGNSA. The V gene end was trimmed by 4 bases and the J gene end by 3 bases; junction bases not matched to a gene: 12. The CDR3 region is CASSSGSRTGHNQPQHF. DNA of the CDR3: TGTGCCAGCAGCTCGGGTTCGCGGACAGGTCACAATCAGCCCCAGCATTTT.

This sequence joins TRBV10-1 and TRBJ2-7; weak D call: TRBD2 (5 bases). Germline assignment: CDR1 WNHNN and CDR2 SYGVQD (reference sequence). CDR3 length: 15 residues. V dropped 1 base and J dropped 3 bases, with 13 bases sitting between them. The CDR3 region is CASSELRGLVYEQYV. CDR3 DNA sequence: TGCGCCAGCAGTGAGTTGAGAGGGTTAGTCTACGAGCAGTACGTC.

This chain uses TRBV4-3 with TRBJ2-3; D possibly corresponds to TRBD1 (6 bases). Germline V gives CDR1 LGHNA, CDR2 YSLEER. Trimming pared 4 bases from V and 1 base from J, leaving 12 bases between. CDR3 length: 15 residues. This CDR3 reads CASSLDGQRTDTQYF. CDR3 in DNA: TGCGCCAGCAGCCTAGATGGACAGCGCACAGATACGCAGTATTTT.

The chain recombines TRBV5-1 with TRBJ1-1; D is unresolved. CDR3 size: 14 residues. CDR1 SGHRS and CDR2 YFSETQ come from the germline V gene. The ends were cut back, 1 base at V and 0 bases at J, with 7 bases in the middle. CDR3 region: CASSLYQVNTEAFF. The CDR3 DNA follows: TGCGCCAGCAGCTTGTATCAGGTGAACACTGAAGCTTTCTTT. The complete variable domain, with remaining parts taken from reference TRBV5-1 and TRBJ1-1, reads KAGVTQTPRYLIKTRGQQVTLSCSPISGHRSVSWYQQTPGQGLQFLFEYFSETQRNKGNFPGRFSGRQFSNSRSEMNVSTLELGDSALYLCASSLYQVNTEAFFGQGTRLTVV.

The chain recombines TRBV5-6 with TRBJ2-4; D is unresolved. Germline lookup yields CDR1 SGHDT and CDR2 YYEEEE. Trimming took off 4 bases at V and 3 bases at J, with 14 bases between the two ends. The CDR3 loop spans 15 amino acids. DNA of the CDR3: TGTGCCAGCAGCCCCGGTGTTGGAGTCAAAAACATTCAGTACTTC. Its protein product is CASSPGVGVKNIQYF.

The chain recombines TRBV18 with TRBJ1-4, with TRBD1 matching 9 bases. Looked up from germline, CDR1 is KGHSH and CDR2 is LQKENI. The CDR3 contains 16 residues. J was trimmed by 3 bases and V by 0 bases; bases with no gene match: 2. CDR3 sequence (DNA): TGTGCCAGCTCACCACCGGGACAGGGACCTAATGAAAAACTGTTTTTT. It yields the protein CASSPPGQGPNEKLFF.

This sequence joins TRBV18 and TRBJ2-7; 9 bases line up with TRBD1. This CDR3 is built from 17 residues. Trimming at V came to 3 bases and at J to 0 bases, leaving 9 bases not matched to a gene. Germline-derived CDR1 and CDR2 are KGHSH and LQKENI. CDR3 bases: TGTGCCAGCTCACCGACAGGGGGACGGGAGACCTCCTACGAGCAGTACTTC. Encoded protein: CASSPTGGRETSYEQYF.

The genes are TRBV30 and TRBJ1-5; D may be TRBD1 (5 bases). This CDR3 has 13 amino acids. V shed 5 bases and J shed 7 bases, with 15 bases lying between them. The germline CDR1 and CDR2 sequences are GTSNPN and SVGIG (reference sequence). The CDR3 DNA reads as TGTGCCTGGGGAAAACTGGGGGGGCAGCCCCAGCATTTT. Protein product: CAWGKLGGQPQHF.

The V and J genes are TRBV29-1 and TRBJ2-5; 11 bases fit TRBD2. There are 14 residues in the CDR3. The V gene end was trimmed by 5 bases and the J gene end by 4 bases; junction bases not matched to a gene: 6. The germline CDR1 and CDR2 sequences are SQVTM and ANQGSEA. The CDR3 is CSVTLAGDIETQYF. The CDR3 coding sequence is TGCAGCGTTACACTAGCGGGAGACATAGAGACCCAGTACTTC.

The chain is built from TRBV28 and TRBJ1-6; TRBD1 is a possible D gene (6 bases). This CDR3 is built from 15 residues. Germline assignment: CDR1 MDHEN and CDR2 SYDVKM. The V and J ends lost 8 bases and 0 bases respectively, with 11 bases between them. CDR3 amino acids: CASGSDSSYNSPLHF. The CDR3 DNA is TGTGCCAGCGGTTCGGACAGCTCCTATAATTCACCCCTCCACTTT.

The chain employs TRBV27 and TRBJ2-2, with D perhaps TRBD2 (6 bases). The germline CDR1 and CDR2 sequences are MNHEY and SMNVEV (reference sequence). The V end lost 4 bases, the J end lost 0 bases, and 18 bases lay between the germline ends. The CDR3 contains 18 residues. The CDR3 DNA reads as TGTGCCAGCAGTTGGGGCCTTGGGGAGGCCCCGAACACCGGGGAGCTGTTTTTT. Translating it yields CASSWGLGEAPNTGELFF.